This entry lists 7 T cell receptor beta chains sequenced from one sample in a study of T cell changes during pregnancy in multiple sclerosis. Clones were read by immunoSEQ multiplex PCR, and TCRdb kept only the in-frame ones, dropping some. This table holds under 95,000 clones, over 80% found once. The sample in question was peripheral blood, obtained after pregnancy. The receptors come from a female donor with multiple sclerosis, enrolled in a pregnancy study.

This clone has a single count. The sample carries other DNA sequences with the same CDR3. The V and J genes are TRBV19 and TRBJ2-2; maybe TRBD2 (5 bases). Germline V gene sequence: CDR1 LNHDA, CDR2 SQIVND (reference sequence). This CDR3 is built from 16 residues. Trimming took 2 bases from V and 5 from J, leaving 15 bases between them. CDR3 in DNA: TGTGCCAGTAGTATAAAGAAGGGCTCGGGGACCGGGGAGCTGTTTTTT. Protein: CASSIKKGSGTGELFF.

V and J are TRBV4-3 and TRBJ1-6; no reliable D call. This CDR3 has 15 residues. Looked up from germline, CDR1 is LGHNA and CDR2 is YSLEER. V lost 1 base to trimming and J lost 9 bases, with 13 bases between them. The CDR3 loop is CASSQAGVRGSPLHF. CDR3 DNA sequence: TGCGCCAGCAGCCAAGCTGGGGTGCGGGGTTCACCCCTCCACTTT.

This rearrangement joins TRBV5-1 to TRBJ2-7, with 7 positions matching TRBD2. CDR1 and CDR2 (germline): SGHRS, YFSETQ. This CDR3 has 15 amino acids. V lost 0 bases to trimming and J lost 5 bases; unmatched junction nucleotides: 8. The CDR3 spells CASSLAWTSLDEQYF. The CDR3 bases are TGCGCCAGCAGCTTGGCCTGGACTAGTTTGGACGAGCAGTACTTC.

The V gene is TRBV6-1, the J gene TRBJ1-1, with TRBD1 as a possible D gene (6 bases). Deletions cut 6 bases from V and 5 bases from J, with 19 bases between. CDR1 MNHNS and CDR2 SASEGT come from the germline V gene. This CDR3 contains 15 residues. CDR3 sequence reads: CASRGQGRGVTEAFF. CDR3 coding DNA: TGTGCCAGCAGGGGCCAAGGCAGGGGAGTTACTGAAGCTTTCTTT.

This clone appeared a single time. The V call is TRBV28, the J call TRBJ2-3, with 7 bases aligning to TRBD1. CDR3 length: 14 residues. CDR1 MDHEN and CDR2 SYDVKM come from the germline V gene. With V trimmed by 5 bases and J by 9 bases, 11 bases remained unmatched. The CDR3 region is CASSPGQAVDTQYF. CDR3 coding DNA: TGTGCCAGCAGTCCCGGACAGGCGGTCGACACGCAGTATTTT. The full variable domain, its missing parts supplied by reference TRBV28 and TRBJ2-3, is DVKVTQSSRYLVKRTGEKVFLECVQDMDHENMFWYRQDPGLGLRLIYFSYDVKMKEKGDIPEGYSVSREKKERFSLILESASTNQTSMYLCASSPGQAVDTQYFGPGTRLTVL.

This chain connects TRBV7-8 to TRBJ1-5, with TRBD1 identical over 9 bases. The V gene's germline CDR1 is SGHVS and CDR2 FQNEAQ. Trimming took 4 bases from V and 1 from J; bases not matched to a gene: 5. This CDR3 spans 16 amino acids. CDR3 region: CASSWGGQGSNQPQHF. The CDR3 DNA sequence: TGTGCCAGCAGCTGGGGGGGACAGGGCAGCAATCAGCCCCAGCATTTT.

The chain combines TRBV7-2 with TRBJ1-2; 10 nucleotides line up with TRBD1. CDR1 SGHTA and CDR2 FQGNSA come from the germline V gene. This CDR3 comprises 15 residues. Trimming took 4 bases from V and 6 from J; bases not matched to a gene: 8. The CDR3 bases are TGTGCCAGCAGCTCAGTGGGACAGGGGAGGGATGGCTACACCTTC. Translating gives CASSSVGQGRDGYTF.